Sequencing of this T cell receptor (beta chain) was carried out in a study of CD8 T cells in Susac syndrome. This CDR3 region has 14 residues. In germline, CDR1 is SQVTM, CDR2 ANQGSEA. The junction had 8 bases not matched to a gene; V was cut back by 5 bases and J by 4 bases. RNA was extracted with the RNeasy kit, and a quantity of roughly 0.5 to 1 ug was reverse transcribed using random hexamers. It was immunoSEQ multiplex PCR that amplified TCR beta CDR3 across 54 Vbeta and 13 Jbeta. From the immunoSEQ multiplex PCR reads, TCRdb called clonotypes with MiXCR, one entry per CDR3 protein. The repertoire consists of some 99,000 distinct CDR3 sequences, with roughly 97% occurring once and the leading ten covering 0.096%. High-throughput TCR beta sequencing covered peripheral CD8+ and CD4+ T cells.

This clonotype was obtained from a human donor in good health. V is TRBV29-1 and J is TRBJ2-3, with 8 positions matching TRBD2. Sample: CD4+ T cells from PBMCs. CDR3 loop: CSVRREGMSDTQYF. In DNA form, the CDR3 reads TGCAGCGTTCGTCGGGAGGGCATGTCAGATACGCAGTATTTT.